One sample yielded the 16 T cell receptor beta chains listed below, sequenced in a study of blood T cell repertoires in COVID-19. Measured with immunoSEQ multiplex PCR; TCRdb has only the in-frame clones, and not every one. The data contain about 200,000 clones, just over 85% of them singletons. The sequencing sample was made of peripheral blood. All receptors derive from a man aged 25-45 years who had recovered from COVID-19.

The gene calls are TRBV19 and TRBJ2-3; D may be TRBD1 (5 bases). The CDR3 is 14 amino acids. V shed 6 bases and J shed 6 bases, with 16 bases lying between them. CDR1 and CDR2 from the germline V gene are LNHDA and SQIVND (reference sequence). The CDR3 protein is CASRLGPQADTQYF. The CDR3 nucleotides are TGTGCCAGTAGGTTGGGGCCCCAGGCTGATACGCAGTATTTT.

This sequence joins TRBV7-6 and TRBJ2-3; D is perhaps TRBD2 (6 bases). Germline assignment: CDR1 SGHVS and CDR2 FNYEAQ. V was shortened by 5 bases and J by 0 bases, with 21 bases between the two germline ends. The CDR3 covers 18 residues. The CDR3 loop is CASSPDGGVAASTDTQYF. The CDR3 DNA sequence: TGTGCCAGCAGCCCGGACGGGGGAGTTGCCGCTAGCACAGATACGCAGTATTTT.

This chain connects TRBV5-1 to TRBJ1-1, with D possibly TRBD1 on 6 matching bases. V shed 3 bases and J shed 5 bases, with 17 bases lying between them. There are 15 residues in the CDR3. The germline V gene has CDR1 SGHRS and CDR2 YFSETQ. The CDR3 DNA is TGCGCCAGCAGCTCCAGGTTAGGAACAGGGACTGAAGCTTTCTTT. Its protein is CASSSRLGTGTEAFF. Full variable domain (rest looked up from reference TRBV5-1 and TRBJ1-1): KAGVTQTPRYLIKTRGQQVTLSCSPISGHRSVSWYQQTPGQGLQFLFEYFSETQRNKGNFPGRFSGRQFSNSRSEMNVSTLELGDSALYLCASSSRLGTGTEAFFGQGTRLTVV.

This chain links TRBV25-1 with TRBJ1-1; maybe TRBD1 (6 bases). Germline-derived CDR1 and CDR2 are MGHDK and SYGVNS. The CDR3 covers 16 residues. Trimming shortened V by 1 base and J by 3 bases, and 15 bases separated the two germline ends. The CDR3 DNA follows: TGTGCCAGCAGTGAATCCAGGGGTGTGGGATACACTGAAGCTTTCTTT. Encoded protein: CASSESRGVGYTEAFF.

This clone has just one count. The chain couples TRBV10-3 to TRBJ2-4, with D possibly TRBD1 on 6 matching bases. Trimming stripped 5 bases from V and 8 bases from J, with 13 bases between. CDR1 and CDR2 from the germline V gene are ENHRY and SYGVKD. The CDR3 has 13 amino acids. This CDR3 reads CAISQQGTDIQYF. In DNA form, the CDR3 reads TGTGCCATCAGTCAACAGGGTACGGACATTCAGTACTTC.

The chain uses TRBV2 and TRBJ2-5; 9 nucleotides align to TRBD1. Per the germline V gene, CDR1 is SNHLY and CDR2 is FYNNEI. CDR3 length: 11 residues. V dropped 4 bases and J dropped 12; count of bases not matched to a gene: 3. The CDR3 DNA sequence: TGTGCCAGCAGTGTCCGGACAGGGGAGTACTTC. This encodes CASSVRTGEYF.

The gene calls are TRBV6-4 and TRBJ2-3; 13 positions match TRBD2. This CDR3 is 16 amino acids long. Germline V gene data show CDR1 as MRHNA and CDR2 as SNTAGT. J was trimmed by 5 bases and V by 7 bases; bases with no gene match: 9. In DNA form, the CDR3 reads TGTGCCAGCAAGCTTACTAGCGGGGGGGCCGTAGATACGCAGTATTTT. Translating gives CASKLTSGGAVDTQYF.

The CDR3 reads CASSPKDRGPRGSQPQHF. The CDR3 DNA reads TGTGCCAGCAGTCCCAAGGACAGGGGACCTCGGGGCAGTCAGCCCCAGCATTTT. V and J are TRBV27 and TRBJ1-5; 9 positions agree with TRBD1. Germline trimming cut 5 bases from V and 6 bases from J; bases unmatched to any gene: 17. Germline V gene lookup returns CDR1 MNHEY and CDR2 SMNVEV (reference sequence). The CDR3 totals 18 residues.

The chain joins TRBV12-3 or TRBV12-4 to TRBJ2-7; a weak D match, TRBD2 (5 bases). The ends were cut back, 11 bases at V and 2 bases at J, with 13 bases in the middle. There are 12 residues in the CDR3. The CDR3 here is CAGRREPYEQYF. For the CDR3, the DNA is TGTGCCGGTCGTAGGGAGCCCTACGAGCAGTACTTC.

The genes are TRBV6-4 and TRBJ2-7; D possibly corresponds to TRBD1 (6 bases). The CDR3 is 13 amino acids. Germline lookup yields CDR1 MRHNA and CDR2 SNTAGT. V was clipped by 6 bases and J by 3 bases, with 12 bases between them. The CDR3 region is CASSPRGGYEQYF. DNA for the CDR3: TGTGCCAGCAGCCCCAGGGGTGGCTACGAGCAGTACTTC.

The chain is built from TRBV3-1 (or the pseudogene TRBV3-2) and TRBJ2-1; TRBD2 aligns across 8 bases. CDR1 and CDR2 from the germline V gene are LGHDT and YNNKEL (reference sequence). The CDR3 has 11 residues. V lost 3 bases, J lost 15 bases, and 4 bases stayed unmatched. The CDR3 here is CASSQSSGWFF. DNA of the CDR3: TGTGCCAGCAGCCAGTCTAGCGGGTGGTTCTTC.

The chain is built from TRBV11-1 and TRBJ2-5; tentative D call: TRBD1 (5 bases). This CDR3 contains 13 residues. The V and J ends lost 3 bases and 3 bases respectively, with 8 bases between them. CDR1 is SGHAT, CDR2 FQDESV, per germline (reference sequence). The CDR3 region is CASSFGAEETQYF. As DNA, the CDR3 is TGTGCCAGCAGCTTTGGGGCAGAAGAGACCCAGTACTTC.

The chain links TRBV5-1 to TRBJ1-2; possible D gene TRBD1, 6 bases. V was trimmed by 5 bases and J by 6 bases, leaving 17 bases between them. The V gene's germline CDR1 is SGHRS and CDR2 YFSETQ. The CDR3 has 14 residues. The CDR3 DNA sequence: TGCGCCAGCAGGTGGGGGCAGGGGCGCGATGGCTACACCTTC. It is translated as CASRWGQGRDGYTF. Full variable domain (rest looked up from reference TRBV5-1 and TRBJ1-2): KAGVTQTPRYLIKTRGQQVTLSCSPISGHRSVSWYQQTPGQGLQFLFEYFSETQRNKGNFPGRFSGRQFSNSRSEMNVSTLELGDSALYLCASRWGQGRDGYTFGSGTRLTVV.

The gene calls are TRBV6-2 or TRBV6-3 and TRBJ2-1, with 7 nucleotides matching TRBD2. V lost 4 bases to trimming and J lost 15 bases; unmatched junction nucleotides: 12. The CDR3 extends over 13 amino acids. Germline V lookup: CDR1 MNHEY, CDR2 SVGEGT. The CDR3 DNA is TGTGCCAGCAGTTCGGCTAGCGGCCCGAGGGGGTTCTTC. Its protein product is CASSSASGPRGFF.

V usage is TRBV12-3 or TRBV12-4 and J usage is TRBJ1-2; the D gene is possibly TRBD1 (6 bases). The CDR3 is 13 residues long. V dropped 5 bases and J dropped 8 bases, with 15 bases sitting between them. CDR3 residues: CASSLYGQFGYTF. The CDR3 region has the DNA TGTGCCAGCAGTCTCTATGGACAGTTCGGCTACACCTTC.

The gene calls are TRBV6-4 and TRBJ1-6; TRBD1 matches at 7 bases. The CDR3 loop spans 15 amino acids. The junction had 6 bases not matched to a gene; V was cut back by 0 bases and J by 10 bases. In germline, CDR1 is MRHNA, CDR2 SNTAGT. In nucleotides, the CDR3 is TGTGCCAGCAGTGACTCGTACAGGGGAGGCTCACCCCTCCACTTT. It encodes CASSDSYRGGSPLHF.